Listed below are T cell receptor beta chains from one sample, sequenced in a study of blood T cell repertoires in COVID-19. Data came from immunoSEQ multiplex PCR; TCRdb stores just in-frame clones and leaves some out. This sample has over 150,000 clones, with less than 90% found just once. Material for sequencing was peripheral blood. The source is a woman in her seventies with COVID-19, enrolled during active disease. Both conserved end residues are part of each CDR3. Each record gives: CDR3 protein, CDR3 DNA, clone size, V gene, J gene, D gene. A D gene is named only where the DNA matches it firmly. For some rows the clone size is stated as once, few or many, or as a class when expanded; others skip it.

CDR3 protein: CASSSGGATDTQYF
CDR3 DNA: TGTGCCAGCAGTTCAGGGGGCGCAACAGATACGCAGTATTTT
clone size: NA
V gene: TRBV25-1
J gene: TRBJ2-3
D gene: TRBD1

CDR3 protein: CASSVGVLAGVHEQYF
CDR3 DNA: TGTGCCAGCAGCGTAGGGGTTTTAGCGGGAGTTCACGAGCAGTACTTC
clone size: NA
V gene: TRBV9
J gene: TRBJ2-7
D gene: TRBD2

CDR3 protein: CASSDSGRETDTQYF
CDR3 DNA: TGTGCCAGCAGTGATAGCGGGAGGGAGACAGATACGCAGTATTTT
clone size: NA
V gene: TRBV6-6
J gene: TRBJ2-3
D gene: TRBD2

CDR3 protein: CSVVIGTGGTEAFF
CDR3 DNA: TGCAGCGTTGTAATCGGGACAGGGGGAACTGAAGCTTTCTTT
clone size: NA
V gene: TRBV29-1
J gene: TRBJ1-1
D gene: TRBD1

CDR3 protein: CASSLGGAGGDTQYF
CDR3 DNA: TGTGCCAGCAGCCTGGGTGGAGCGGGAGGGGATACGCAGTATTTT
clone size: once
V gene: TRBV11-3
J gene: TRBJ2-3
D gene: TRBD2

CDR3 protein: CASSYSGQVYGYTF
CDR3 DNA: TGTGCCAGCAGTTACTCGGGTCAGGTGTATGGCTACACCTTC
clone size: NA
V gene: TRBV6-5
J gene: TRBJ1-2
D gene: NA

CDR3 protein: CASRGTTSTDTQYF
CDR3 DNA: TGTGCCAGTAGAGGGACTACCTCCACAGATACGCAGTATTTT
clone size: NA
V gene: TRBV19
J gene: TRBJ2-3
D gene: TRBD2

CDR3 protein: CASSESIGVREMNTEAFF
CDR3 DNA: TGCGCCAGCAGTGAGTCCATTGGGGTTAGGGAGATGAACACTGAAGCTTTCTTT
clone size: few
V gene: TRBV10-1
J gene: TRBJ1-1
D gene: NA

CDR3 protein: CASSAPALAKNIQYF
CDR3 DNA: TGTGCCAGCAGTGCCCCAGCGCTAGCCAAAAACATTCAGTACTTC
clone size: NA
V gene: TRBV28
J gene: TRBJ2-4
D gene: NA

CDR3 protein: CAWSFPPVDTQYF
CDR3 DNA: TGTGCCTGGAGTTTCCCGCCAGTAGATACGCAGTATTTT
clone size: NA
V gene: TRBV30
J gene: TRBJ2-3
D gene: NA

CDR3 protein: CASSRTRTLTYEQYF
CDR3 DNA: TGTGCCAGCAGTAGAACGCGCACTCTTACCTACGAGCAGTACTTC
clone size: NA
V gene: TRBV28
J gene: TRBJ2-7
D gene: NA

CDR3 protein: CASSVGQGGEKLFF
CDR3 DNA: TGTGCCAGCAGCGTAGGTCAGGGAGGAGAAAAACTGTTTTTT
clone size: NA
V gene: TRBV9
J gene: TRBJ1-4
D gene: NA

CDR3 protein: CASKLLAGDTDTQYF
CDR3 DNA: TGTGCCAGCAAACTCTTGGCCGGGGACACAGATACGCAGTATTTT
clone size: NA
V gene: TRBV6-5
J gene: TRBJ2-3
D gene: NA

CDR3 protein: CASIFSGGGEGEQFF
CDR3 DNA: TGTGCCAGCATCTTTAGCGGGGGAGGAGAGGGTGAGCAGTTCTTC
clone size: NA
V gene: TRBV6-5
J gene: TRBJ2-1
D gene: TRBD2

CDR3 protein: CASGDRALSNEKLFF
CDR3 DNA: TGTGCCAGCGGAGACAGGGCCTTGTCTAATGAAAAACTGTTTTTT
clone size: NA
V gene: TRBV28
J gene: TRBJ1-4
D gene: TRBD1

CDR3 protein: CASSPGGLGYEQFF
CDR3 DNA: TGTGCCAGCAGCCCGGGAGGTTTGGGGTATGAGCAGTTCTTC
clone size: NA
V gene: TRBV5-4
J gene: TRBJ2-1
D gene: TRBD2

CDR3 protein: CASTTGYDPNEQFF
CDR3 DNA: TGTGCCAGCACGACAGGGTATGATCCCAATGAGCAGTTCTTC
clone size: NA
V gene: TRBV7-9
J gene: TRBJ2-1
D gene: TRBD1

CDR3 protein: CASTREARGTGELFF
CDR3 DNA: TGTGCCAGCACCCGGGAGGCCCGAGGAACCGGGGAGCTGTTTTTT
clone size: NA
V gene: TRBV6-5
J gene: TRBJ2-2
D gene: TRBD2